This T cell receptor (beta chain) originates from a study of ipilimumab plus nivolumab after autologous stem cell transplantation. Ipilimumab, 1 mg/kg, started 14 to 28 days after autologous transplant. Only in-frame clones appear in the TCRdb table, and some are missing; sequencing was by immunoSEQ multiplex PCR. The profile shows about 16,000 clones, roughly 70% of them singletons. Germline loops: CDR1 MGHRA, CDR2 YSYEKL. The V gene end was trimmed by 1 base and the J gene end by 5 bases; junction bases not matched to a gene: 6. This CDR3 has 15 residues. The source of this sequence is a male donor with diffuse large B-cell lymphoma. The V gene is TRBV4-1, the J gene TRBJ1-1; 8 bases map to TRBD1. The sample was PBMCs, taken in a trial of ipilimumab plus nivolumab as post-transplant consolidation. The CDR3 DNA is TGCGCCAGCAGCCAAGGACAGGGGCCCAAAACTGAAGCTTTCTTT. Its translation is CASSQGQGPKTEAFF.